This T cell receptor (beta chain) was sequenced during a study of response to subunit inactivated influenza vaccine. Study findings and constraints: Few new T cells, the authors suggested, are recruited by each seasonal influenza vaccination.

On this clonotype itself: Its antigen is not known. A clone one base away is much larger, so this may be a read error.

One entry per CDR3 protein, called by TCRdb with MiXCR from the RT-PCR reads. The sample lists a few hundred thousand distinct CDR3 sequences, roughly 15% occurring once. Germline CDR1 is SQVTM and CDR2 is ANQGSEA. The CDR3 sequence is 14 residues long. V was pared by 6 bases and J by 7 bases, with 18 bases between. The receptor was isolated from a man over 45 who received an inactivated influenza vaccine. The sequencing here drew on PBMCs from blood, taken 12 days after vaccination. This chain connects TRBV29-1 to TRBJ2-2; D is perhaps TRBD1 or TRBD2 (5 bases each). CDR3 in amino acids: CSVQVGVGSGELFF. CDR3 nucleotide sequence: TGCAGCGTGCAAGTGGGGGTGGGCAGCGGGGAGCTGTTTTTT.